This T cell receptor beta chain was found in a study of shared clonotypes between healthy human individuals. Overall study context: Per donor, three plates held CD4 naive cells, three held CD4 memory, two held CD8 naive and one held CD8 memory.

The assay was immunoSEQ multiplex PCR, and TCRdb's table has in-frame clones only and misses some. The top ten clones hold over 1.3% of a sample with over a million clones, 70% to 80% of them seen once. V was trimmed by 1 base and J by 1 base, leaving 4 bases between them. Germline CDR1 and CDR2: SGHDT and YYEEEE. The CDR3 totals 13 residues. The rearrangement links TRBV5-6 to TRBJ2-3, with D unclear. The sample taken for sequencing was memory CD4+ T cells sorted from blood. Described subset: CD45RA-negative fraction. The sequence came from a man between 18 and 35 years old in good health. CDR3 in amino acids: CASSLPGTDTQYF. For the CDR3, the DNA is TGTGCCAGCAGCTTGCCCGGCACAGATACGCAGTATTTT.